The rows below give T cell receptor beta chains drawn from one sample of a study of PD-1 blockade in classical Hodgkin lymphoma. Data came from immunoSEQ multiplex PCR; TCRdb stores just in-frame clones and leaves some out. The sample includes 96,000 or so clones, about 92% of them seen just once. This specimen was peripheral blood mononuclear cells (PBMCs), taken before the fourth cycle of nivolumab. The receptors originated from a human donor with classical Hodgkin lymphoma. The CDR3 runs from the conserved cysteine through the conserved F or W. The D gene is left open where the match is weak. Size tells how often a clone was seen (once, few, many) or the class of an expanded clone, and some rows leave it out.

size: NA
V: TRBV29-1
D: TRBD1
J: TRBJ2-7
CDR3: CSAGTGGATYEQYF
DNA: TGCAGCGCTGGGACAGGGGGTGCGACATACGAGCAGTACTTC

size: few
V: TRBV11-2
D: TRBD2
J: TRBJ2-1
CDR3: CASSTGTSEQFF
DNA: TGTGCCAGCAGCACTGGGACTAGTGAGCAGTTCTTC

size: NA
V: TRBV7-8
D: TRBD1
J: TRBJ2-7
CDR3: CASSLVGTGYEQYF
DNA: TGTGCCAGCAGCTTAGTTGGGACAGGTTACGAGCAGTACTTC

size: NA
V: TRBV4-1
D: TRBD1
J: TRBJ1-1
CDR3: CASSQAETRQGLLF
DNA: TGCGCCAGCAGCCAAGCCGAAACCCGACAGGGCCTACTTTTT

size: NA
V: TRBV10-3
D: NA
J: TRBJ2-4
CDR3: CAITHDTGLAKNIQYF
DNA: TGTGCCATCACCCATGATACAGGGTTAGCCAAAAACATTCAGTACTTC

size: NA
V: TRBV18
D: NA
J: TRBJ1-5
CDR3: CASSQTGNSNQPQHF
DNA: TGTGCCAGCTCACAAACAGGGAATAGCAATCAGCCCCAGCATTTT

size: NA
V: TRBV9
D: NA
J: TRBJ1-1
CDR3: CASSVAPGMGTEAFF
DNA: TGTGCCAGCAGCGTAGCGCCGGGGATGGGGACTGAAGCTTTCTTT

size: once
V: TRBV28
D: NA
J: TRBJ2-7
CDR3: CASSSLGDSRYEQYF
DNA: TGTGCCAGCAGTTCTCTGGGGGATTCCCGCTACGAGCAGTACTTC

size: NA
V: TRBV10-3
D: TRBD2
J: TRBJ2-3
CDR3: CAIRQTSGMVTDTQYF
DNA: TGTGCCATCAGACAGACTAGCGGGATGGTCACAGATACGCAGTATTTT

size: NA
V: TRBV27
D: NA
J: TRBJ1-2
CDR3: CASSRPGTYGYTF
DNA: TGTGCCAGCAGTCGACCAGGGACCTATGGCTACACCTTC

size: NA
V: TRBV7-9
D: NA
J: TRBJ1-2
CDR3: CASTRGRAAYGYTF
DNA: TGTGCCAGCACCCGGGGGCGGGCGGCGTATGGCTACACCTTC

size: NA
V: TRBV18
D: NA
J: TRBJ2-1
CDR3: CASSPPVSGKYNEQFF
DNA: TGTGCCAGCTCACCACCTGTCAGCGGAAAATACAATGAGCAGTTCTTC

size: NA
V: TRBV27
D: NA
J: TRBJ2-1
CDR3: CASRTATRYNEQFF
DNA: TGTGCCAGCAGGACGGCGACTCGGTACAATGAGCAGTTCTTC

size: NA
V: TRBV27
D: NA
J: TRBJ2-7
CDR3: CASSSAGQGYEQYF
DNA: TGTGCCAGCAGTTCAGCCGGGCAGGGCTACGAGCAGTACTTC

size: NA
V: TRBV7-9
D: TRBD1
J: TRBJ2-7
CDR3: CASSPSSTGDYEQYF
DNA: TGTGCCAGCAGCCCGAGTTCCACAGGGGATTACGAGCAGTACTTC

size: NA
V: TRBV30
D: NA
J: TRBJ1-6
CDR3: CAWSVRDNNSPLHF
DNA: TGTGCCTGGAGTGTAAGGGATAATAATTCACCCCTCCACTTT

size: once
V: TRBV5-1
D: NA
J: TRBJ2-7
CDR3: CASSLVEASYEQYF
DNA: TGCGCCAGCAGCTTGGTAGAGGCCTCCTACGAGCAGTACTTC

size: once
V: TRBV4-2
D: TRBD2
J: TRBJ2-7
CDR3: CASSQEAGAYEQYF
DNA: TGTGCCAGCAGCCAAGAGGCGGGGGCCTACGAGCAGTACTTC

size: NA
V: TRBV7-6
D: NA
J: TRBJ2-5
CDR3: CASSPGPGTQYF
DNA: TGTGCCAGCAGCCCCGGCCCCGGGACCCAGTACTTC

size: NA
V: TRBV2
D: NA
J: TRBJ1-1
CDR3: CASETGTTNTEAFF
DNA: TGTGCCAGCGAAACCGGGACAACGAACACTGAAGCTTTCTTT

size: NA
V: TRBV18
D: NA
J: TRBJ1-4
CDR3: CASSGQSNEKLFF
DNA: TGTGCCAGCTCTGGACAGTCTAATGAAAAACTGTTTTTT

size: NA
V: TRBV27
D: TRBD2
J: TRBJ2-3
CDR3: CASSRQQRERDTQYF
DNA: TGTGCCAGCAGTCGACAGCAGCGGGAGCGCGATACGCAGTATTTT

size: NA
V: TRBV5-4
D: NA
J: TRBJ1-2
CDR3: CASSSPLRGRINYGYTF
DNA: TGTGCCAGCAGCTCCCCTCTGAGGGGACGGATTAACTATGGCTACACCTTC

size: NA
V: TRBV9
D: NA
J: TRBJ1-1
CDR3: CASSVSQENTEAFF
DNA: TGTGCCAGCAGCGTTAGTCAGGAGAACACTGAAGCTTTCTTT

size: NA
V: TRBV4-1
D: NA
J: TRBJ2-5
CDR3: CASSQGDGTAFQETQYF
DNA: TGCGCCAGCAGCCAAGGAGACGGGACGGCGTTCCAAGAGACCCAGTACTTC

size: NA
V: TRBV27
D: TRBD2
J: TRBJ2-5
CDR3: CASRGGVVETQYF
DNA: TGTGCCAGCAGGGGAGGGGTAGTAGAGACCCAGTACTTC

size: NA
V: TRBV27
D: TRBD2
J: TRBJ2-7
CDR3: CASSLSGSAYEQYF
DNA: TGTGCCAGCAGTTTAAGCGGGAGCGCCTACGAGCAGTACTTC

size: NA
V: TRBV6-6
D: TRBD1
J: TRBJ1-1
CDR3: CASTRDSKAFF
DNA: TGTGCCAGCACCCGGGACAGTAAAGCTTTCTTT

size: NA
V: TRBV19
D: TRBD2
J: TRBJ2-5
CDR3: CASSRLAGGPETQYF
DNA: TGTGCCAGTAGTCGGCTAGCGGGAGGGCCGGAGACCCAGTACTTC

size: NA
V: TRBV25-1
D: NA
J: TRBJ2-7
CDR3: CASSGDNEQYF
DNA: TGTGCCAGCAGTGGGGACAACGAGCAGTACTTC

size: NA
V: TRBV28
D: TRBD1
J: TRBJ2-1
CDR3: CASSSGQGLYNEQFF
DNA: TGTGCCAGCAGTTCGGGACAGGGGCTCTACAATGAGCAGTTCTTC

size: NA
V: TRBV5-8
D: NA
J: TRBJ1-5
CDR3: CASSLGQGNPSNQPQHF
DNA: TGTGCCAGCAGCTTGGGGCAGGGGAACCCTAGCAATCAGCCCCAGCATTTT

size: NA
V: TRBV28
D: NA
J: TRBJ2-5
CDR3: CASTIGPGAETQYF
DNA: TGTGCCAGCACGATCGGGCCGGGAGCGGAGACCCAGTACTTC

size: NA
V: TRBV6-1
D: NA
J: TRBJ1-1
CDR3: CASSEVIGGLNTEAFF
DNA: TGTGCCAGCAGTGAAGTAATAGGGGGTTTGAACACTGAAGCTTTCTTT

size: once
V: TRBV9
D: NA
J: TRBJ1-2
CDR3: CASSPKEGNYYGYTF
DNA: TGTGCCAGCAGCCCGAAGGAGGGTAACTACTATGGCTACACCTTC

size: NA
V: TRBV5-4
D: TRBD1
J: TRBJ2-7
CDR3: CASSGTGVISYEQYF
DNA: TGTGCCAGCAGCGGTACAGGGGTAATTTCCTACGAGCAGTACTTC

size: NA
V: TRBV2
D: NA
J: TRBJ1-5
CDR3: CASSEPRSTGIVSQPQHF
DNA: TGTGCCAGCAGTGAACCCAGGAGTACAGGGATTGTCAGTCAGCCCCAGCATTTT

size: few
V: TRBV19
D: NA
J: TRBJ1-5
CDR3: CASSYGKYQPQHF
DNA: TGTGCCAGTAGTTATGGGAAGTACCAGCCCCAGCATTTT

size: NA
V: TRBV7-6
D: NA
J: TRBJ1-2
CDR3: CASSLDGHYGYTF
DNA: TGTGCCAGCAGCTTAGACGGGCACTATGGCTACACCTTC

size: once
V: TRBV28
D: TRBD1
J: TRBJ2-7
CDR3: CASSFSRDRFSYEQYF
DNA: TGTGCCAGCAGTTTTTCCCGGGACAGGTTCTCCTACGAGCAGTACTTC

size: NA
V: TRBV28
D: NA
J: TRBJ1-5
CDR3: CASSPGKGAYSNQPQHF
DNA: TGTGCCAGCAGTCCGGGAAAAGGGGCCTATAGCAATCAGCCCCAGCATTTT

size: NA
V: TRBV30
D: TRBD2
J: TRBJ2-7
CDR3: CAWSVRRLAVSYEQYF
DNA: TGTGCCTGGAGTGTACGAAGACTAGCGGTAAGCTACGAGCAGTACTTC

size: NA
V: TRBV14
D: TRBD2
J: TRBJ2-1
CDR3: CASSQEARGTSGSSYNEQFF
DNA: TGTGCCAGCAGCCAAGAAGCACGCGGGACTAGCGGGAGCTCCTACAATGAGCAGTTCTTC

size: NA
V: TRBV4-1
D: NA
J: TRBJ2-7
CDR3: CASSQGGRAPTYEQYF
DNA: TGCGCCAGCAGCCAAGGCGGTCGTGCCCCAACCTACGAGCAGTACTTC

size: NA
V: TRBV2
D: NA
J: TRBJ2-1
CDR3: CASSEMAGFPNEQFF
DNA: TGTGCCAGCAGTGAAATGGCGGGATTCCCCAATGAGCAGTTCTTC

size: NA
V: TRBV27
D: NA
J: TRBJ2-7
CDR3: CASSFRGSTFSPAYEQYF
DNA: TGTGCCAGCAGTTTCCGGGGATCCACTTTTTCCCCCGCCTACGAGCAGTACTTC

size: NA
V: TRBV4-2
D: TRBD2
J: TRBJ2-2
CDR3: CASSQGARTSGSRGTGELFF
DNA: TGTGCCAGCAGCCAAGGTGCCCGGACTAGCGGGTCGCGAGGCACCGGGGAGCTGTTTTTT

size: NA
V: TRBV9
D: NA
J: TRBJ2-5
CDR3: CASGGGTGTFQETQYF
DNA: TGTGCCAGCGGCGGGGGGACAGGGACCTTCCAAGAGACCCAGTACTTC

size: NA
V: TRBV2
D: NA
J: TRBJ2-3
CDR3: CASMGAGTSTDTQYF
DNA: TGTGCCAGCATGGGAGCGGGCACTAGCACAGATACGCAGTATTTT

size: NA
V: TRBV7-2
D: TRBD2
J: TRBJ2-1
CDR3: CATPPGLATYAGNEQFF
DNA: TGTGCCACTCCCCCGGGACTAGCTACCTACGCGGGCAATGAGCAGTTCTTC

size: NA
V: TRBV7-9
D: NA
J: TRBJ2-3
CDR3: CASSLGYSTDTQYF
DNA: TGTGCCAGCAGCCTAGGTTATAGCACAGATACGCAGTATTTT